This T cell receptor beta chain was documented in a study of identical twins. Each CDR3 protein gets one entry after TCRdb re-called the 5' RACE reads with MiXCR. The data show 300,000 to 400,000 distinct CDR3 sequences, approximately 8.8% seen once. This CDR3 contains 13 residues. The germline V gene encodes CDR1 MGHRA and CDR2 YSYEKL. Trimming removed 1 base at V and 7 bases at J, with 7 bases between. The receptor was isolated from a woman between 45 and 60 years old in good health. The gene calls are TRBV4-1 and TRBJ1-4; TRBD1 is a possible D gene (5 bases). The specimen sequenced was naive T cells sorted from blood. The CDR3 region is CASSQGQPEKLFF. The DNA of the CDR3 is TGCGCCAGCAGCCAAGGACAGCCTGAAAAACTGTTTTTT.